Below, 29 T cell receptor beta chains from the same sample are listed, as sequenced in a study of response to subunit inactivated influenza vaccine. From the RT-PCR reads, TCRdb called clonotypes with MiXCR, one entry per CDR3 protein. The sample includes hundreds of thousands of distinct CDR3 sequences, 10% to 15% of them seen just once. The starting material was PBMCs from blood, obtained about 6 weeks after vaccination. Source of these receptors: a man in his fifties who received an inactivated influenza vaccine.

V is TRBV28 and J is TRBJ1-1; D is uncertain. V lost 3 bases, J lost 7 bases, and 9 bases lay in between. Per germline, CDR1 MDHEN and CDR2 SYDVKM. The CDR3 length is 12 residues. The CDR3, as DNA: TGTGCCAGCAGTTTGTTAGGAGGTGAAGCTTTCTTT. Translated: CASSLLGGEAFF.

As DNA, the CDR3 is TGCGCCAGCAGCTTGGGGGGGAGCACCCGCCAACGGCAGGAGCAGTTCTTC. The encoded protein is CASSLGGSTRQRQEQFF. J is TRBJ2-1 and V is TRBV5-1, with D perhaps matching TRBD1 or TRBD2 (5 bases each). Trimming removed 0 bases at V and 10 bases at J, with 23 bases between. Germline V lookup: CDR1 SGHRS, CDR2 YFSETQ. The length of the CDR3 is 17 residues.

This clonotype turned up a few times. The V call is TRBV7-2, the J call TRBJ2-7; D could derive from TRBD1 or TRBD2 (5 bases each). V was cut by 3 bases and J by 7 bases, with 10 bases left in between. This CDR3 is built from 12 residues. Germline values: CDR1 SGHTA, CDR2 FQGNSA. CDR3 region: CASSFGTSEQYF. The CDR3 nucleotides read TGTGCCAGCAGCTTCGGGACCAGTGAGCAGTACTTC.

The chain uses TRBV2 and TRBJ1-5; D may be TRBD1 (5 bases). The CDR3 sequence is 14 residues long. CDR1 is SNHLY, CDR2 FYNNEI, per germline. Between the trimmed V and J ends, which lost 7 bases and 1 base, there was a span of 11 bases. CDR3 DNA sequence: TGTGCCAGCAAGTACGCAGGGAGCAATCAGCCCCAGCATTTT. The encoded protein is CASKYAGSNQPQHF.

This clonotype was seen ten or more times. The rearrangement links TRBV5-8 to TRBJ2-5; D may be TRBD2 (5 bases). CDR3 length: 13 amino acids. CDR1 SGHTS and CDR2 YDEGEE come from the germline V gene. V was shortened by 2 bases and J by 4 bases, with 9 bases between the two germline ends. The CDR3 bases are TGTGCCAGCAGCTTACGGAGGACAGAGACCCAGTACTTC. Translating gives CASSLRRTETQYF.

The rearrangement joins TRBV9 to TRBJ2-1; TRBD1 aligns across 7 bases. The ends lost 3 bases at V and 7 bases at J; junction bases unmatched: 10. The CDR3 is made up of 15 amino acids. Germline values: CDR1 SGDLS, CDR2 YYNGEE. The CDR3 nucleotides are TGTGCCAGCAGCGAGCAACCCGGGACAGAGAATGAGCAGTTCTTC. This codes for CASSEQPGTENEQFF.

The chain is built from TRBV12-3 or TRBV12-4 and TRBJ2-3; 14 bases fit TRBD2. The CDR3 totals 17 residues. V was pared by 6 bases and J by 3 bases, with 8 bases of the junction left unmatched. The CDR3 region is CASSLTSGGAQTDTQYF. CDR3 in DNA: TGTGCCAGCAGCCTGACTAGCGGGGGGGCCCAAACAGATACGCAGTATTTT.

The chain couples TRBV12-3 or TRBV12-4 to TRBJ1-2; perhaps TRBD1 as D (6 bases). The ends were cut back, 2 bases at V and 6 bases at J, with 13 bases in the middle. The CDR3 runs to 14 residues. The CDR3 DNA follows: TGTGCCAGCAGTTTATCCCCATCAGGGGATGGCTACACCTTC. Its translation: CASSLSPSGDGYTF.

This clonotype was observed a handful of times. V usage is TRBV6-2 or TRBV6-3 and J usage is TRBJ2-1; 7 bases align to TRBD1. V trimming: 6 bases; J trimming: 5 bases; junction bases outside the gene matches: 10. From germline, CDR1 is MNHEY and CDR2 SVGEGT. This CDR3 is 15 amino acids long. In DNA, the CDR3 is TGTGCCAGCAGCAAAAGCGACAGGGTAGACAATGAGCAGTTCTTC. Protein product: CASSKSDRVDNEQFF.

The table lists this clonotype with many counts. The chain recombines TRBV20-1 with TRBJ1-1; the D gene is possibly TRBD1 (5 bases). Germline V gene data show CDR1 as DFQATT and CDR2 as SNEGSKA (reference sequence). CDR3 length: 14 residues. V shed 3 bases and J shed 0 bases, with 11 bases lying between them. The CDR3 here is CSASEGPLNTEAFF. Here the CDR3 DNA reads TGCAGTGCTAGCGAGGGGCCACTGAACACTGAAGCTTTCTTT.

This clonotype was seen many times. The chain recombines TRBV5-1 with TRBJ2-5; 10 bases align to TRBD1. V was pared by 3 bases and J by 4 bases, with 6 bases of the junction left unmatched. Germline assignment: CDR1 SGHRS and CDR2 YFSETQ. This CDR3 spans 15 amino acids. The CDR3 reads CASSSGQGFGETQYF. The CDR3 bases are TGCGCCAGCAGCTCGGGACAGGGGTTCGGAGAGACCCAGTACTTC.

This clonotype was found a few times. The chain carries TRBV6-4 and TRBJ1-4, with no clear D. Germline loops: CDR1 MRHNA, CDR2 SNTAGT. The CDR3 has 18 residues. Trimming shortened V by 6 bases and J by 1 base, and 21 bases separated the two germline ends. The chain's CDR3 is CASRDPGGGKKTNEKLFF. The CDR3 DNA follows: TGTGCCAGCAGAGACCCCGGAGGAGGAAAAAAAACTAATGAAAAACTGTTTTTT.

This clonotype was observed a few times. The V and J genes are TRBV6-2 or TRBV6-3 and TRBJ2-7; no firm D call. The CDR3 contains 12 residues. V was trimmed by 5 bases and J by 4 bases, leaving 9 bases between them. Germline V gene lookup returns CDR1 MNHEY and CDR2 SVGEGT. The chain's CDR3 is CASSHTAYEQYF. The CDR3 coding sequence is TGTGCCAGCAGTCACACAGCTTACGAGCAGTACTTC.

The chain couples TRBV6-5 to TRBJ2-4; 8 bases align to TRBD1. Germline values: CDR1 MNHEY, CDR2 SVGAGI. V lost 0 bases and J lost 1; bases outside the gene matches: 8. The CDR3 extends over 18 amino acids. CDR3 in DNA: TGTGCCAGCAGTTACTCGAACTCGGACAGGGATGCCAAAAACATTCAGTACTTC. Translating it yields CASSYSNSDRDAKNIQYF.

The J gene is TRBJ2-6, the V gene TRBV5-6; the D is unclear. The CDR3 contains 16 residues. V lost 4 bases and J lost 4, with 15 bases in between. In germline, CDR1 is SGHDT, CDR2 YYEEEE. As DNA, the CDR3 is TGTGCCAGCAGCCCTGATCCAGACGGCGGGGCCAACGTCCTGACTTTC. Translation gives CASSPDPDGGANVLTF.

Many counts were recorded for this clonotype. This chain links TRBV5-1 with TRBJ2-3, with 8 bases fitting TRBD2. V dropped 5 bases and J dropped 4; count of bases not matched to a gene: 3. Germline V gene data show CDR1 as SGHRS and CDR2 as YFSETQ. This CDR3 comprises 13 residues. This CDR3 reads CASRREAADTQYF. The CDR3 nucleotides are TGCGCCAGCAGGCGGGAGGCAGCAGATACGCAGTATTTT.

The V and J genes are TRBV5-1 and TRBJ2-6; D remains unclear. This CDR3 is 16 amino acids long. Trimming pared 3 bases from V and 0 bases from J, leaving 10 bases between. Germline CDR1 reads SGHRS; CDR2 reads YFSETQ. The CDR3 spells CASSYTPSSGANVLTF. As DNA, the CDR3 is TGCGCCAGCAGCTACACTCCGAGCTCTGGGGCCAACGTCCTGACTTTC.

This clonotype has a handful of counts. The chain carries TRBV28 and TRBJ2-2; TRBD2 aligns across 7 bases. Losses at the gene ends were 6 bases for V and 7 bases for J; bases not matched to a gene: 11. Germline CDR1 is MDHEN and CDR2 is SYDVKM. This CDR3 comprises 15 residues. As DNA, the CDR3 is TGTGCCAGCAGACCGGCGAGGGAGGGCAGCGGGGAGCTGTTTTTT. This sequence encodes CASRPAREGSGELFF.

This clonotype showed up just a few times. The chain uses TRBV5-1 and TRBJ2-3; maybe TRBD2 (6 bases). From germline, CDR1 is SGHRS and CDR2 YFSETQ. This CDR3 has 16 amino acids. The ends were cut back, 4 bases at V and 0 bases at J, with 15 bases in the middle. In DNA, the CDR3 is TGCGCCAGCAGCCTGTTGTGGGAGGCAAGCACAGATACGCAGTATTTT. Translation: CASSLLWEASTDTQYF.

This clonotype was observed a few times. The chain is built from TRBV5-1 and TRBJ2-3; 8 positions match TRBD2. In germline, CDR1 is SGHRS, CDR2 YFSETQ. Trimming removed 4 bases from V and 7 bases from J; junction bases left unmatched: 14. The CDR3 consists of 16 residues. The CDR3 DNA reads TGCGCCAGCAGCCCTGATCCGGGACTAGATTATTATACGCAGTATTTT. Amino acid sequence: CASSPDPGLDYYTQYF.

This chain uses TRBV7-2 with TRBJ1-6; no clear D gene. Trimming left V 5 bases short and J 10 bases short, with 15 bases between. The CDR3 length is 14 residues. The germline gives CDR1 SGHTA, CDR2 FQGNSA. The CDR3 protein is CASSLSRGTSPLHF. CDR3 nucleotides: TGTGCCAGCAGCCTGTCACGGGGTACGTCACCCCTCCACTTT. Full variable domain (remainder filled in from reference TRBV7-2 and TRBJ1-6): GAGVSQSPSNKVTEKGKDVELRCDPISGHTALYWYRQSLGQGLEFLIYFQGNSAPDKSGLPSDRFSAERTGGSVSTLTIQRTQQEDSAVYLCASSLSRGTSPLHFGNGTRLTVT.

This clonotype was picked up a small number of times. The V gene is TRBV6-2 or TRBV6-3, the J gene TRBJ1-2; 7 bases are shared with TRBD1. The CDR3 is 16 amino acids. V was clipped by 2 bases and J by 3 bases; unmatched bases: 9. Per germline, CDR1 MNHEY and CDR2 SVGEGT. CDR3 bases: TGTGCCAGCAGTTACGTACGGCGAGGGACAGACTATGGCTACACCTTC. Protein sequence: CASSYVRRGTDYGYTF.

This clonotype was seen a few times. The CDR3 nucleotides are TGCAGTGCTAGAGCGCGGGGAGATATCCGCCGGGACAATGAGCAGTTCTTC. It yields the protein CSARARGDIRRDNEQFF. This rearrangement joins TRBV20-1 to TRBJ2-1, with a weak D call TRBD2 (6 bases). Germline V gene lookup returns CDR1 DFQATT and CDR2 SNEGSKA (reference sequence). The CDR3 spans 17 residues. The V end lost 1 base, the J end lost 5 bases, and 21 bases lay between the germline ends.

The table lists this clonotype with a few counts. This chain uses TRBV6-6 with TRBJ2-4; D is possibly TRBD2 (6 bases). V lost 7 bases and J 0 bases, leaving 7 bases between the germline ends. CDR3 size: 13 residues. Germline V gives CDR1 MNHNY, CDR2 SVGAGI (reference sequence). For the CDR3, the DNA is TGTGCCAGCAAAGCGGGAGCCAAAAACATTCAGTACTTC. Amino acid sequence: CASKAGAKNIQYF.

The rearrangement joins TRBV3-1 to TRBJ2-7; no clear D gene. CDR1 and CDR2 (germline): LGHDT, YNNKEL (reference sequence). This CDR3 comprises 15 residues. V lost 1 base to trimming and J lost 7 bases, with 17 bases between them. Here the CDR3 reads CASSQVARSVGEQYF. The CDR3, as DNA: TGTGCCAGCAGCCAAGTCGCCCGTTCCGTGGGTGAGCAGTACTTC.

In this sample, this clonotype turned up many times. The DNA is omitted, as the CDR3 cannot be located on it reliably, and the CDR3 follows TCRdb's listing. The chain is built from TRBV5-1 and TRBJ2-2. The CDR3 region is 14 residues in length, termini included. The V gene's germline CDR1 is SGHRS and CDR2 YFSETQ. CDR3: CASSSSVSTGELFF.

The chain combines TRBV12-3 or TRBV12-4 with TRBJ2-7; TRBD1 agrees at 8 bases. V lost 5 bases and J lost 6; bases outside the gene matches: 6. The CDR3 is made up of 13 amino acids. CDR3 coding DNA: TGTGCCAGCAGTATCGAAGACAGGGGCGAGCAGTACTTC. Protein sequence: CASSIEDRGEQYF.

This clonotype has at least ten counts. This chain links TRBV11-1 with TRBJ2-7; D is perhaps TRBD1 or TRBD2 (5 bases each). From germline, CDR1 is SGHAT and CDR2 FQDESV (reference sequence). V lost 5 bases to trimming and J lost 0 bases, with 11 bases between them. CDR3 length: 14 residues. Here the CDR3 DNA reads TGTGCCAGCAGCCTACGGGGCTACTCCTACGAGCAGTACTTC. Amino acid sequence: CASSLRGYSYEQYF.

V gene TRBV20-1 combines with J gene TRBJ2-1; 12 nucleotides agree with TRBD1. Germline V lookup: CDR1 DFQATT, CDR2 SNEGSKA (reference sequence). Losses at the gene ends were 4 bases for V and 0 bases for J; bases not matched to a gene: 1. The CDR3 consists of 15 residues. The DNA for the CDR3 is TGCAGTGCTAAGGGACAGGGGGCCTCCTACAATGAGCAGTTCTTC. Residues: CSAKGQGASYNEQFF.